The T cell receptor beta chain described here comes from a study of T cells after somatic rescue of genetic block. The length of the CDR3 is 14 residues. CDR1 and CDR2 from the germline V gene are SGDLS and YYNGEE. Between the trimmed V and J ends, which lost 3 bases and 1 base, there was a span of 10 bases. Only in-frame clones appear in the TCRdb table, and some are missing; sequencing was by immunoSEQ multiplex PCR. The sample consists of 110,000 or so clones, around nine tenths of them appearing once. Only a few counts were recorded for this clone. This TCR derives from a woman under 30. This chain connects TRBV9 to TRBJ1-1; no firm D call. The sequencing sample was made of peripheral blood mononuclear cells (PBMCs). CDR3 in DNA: TGTGCCAGCAGCGCCGACGGAAAGAACACTGAAGCTTTCTTT. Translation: CASSADGKNTEAFF.